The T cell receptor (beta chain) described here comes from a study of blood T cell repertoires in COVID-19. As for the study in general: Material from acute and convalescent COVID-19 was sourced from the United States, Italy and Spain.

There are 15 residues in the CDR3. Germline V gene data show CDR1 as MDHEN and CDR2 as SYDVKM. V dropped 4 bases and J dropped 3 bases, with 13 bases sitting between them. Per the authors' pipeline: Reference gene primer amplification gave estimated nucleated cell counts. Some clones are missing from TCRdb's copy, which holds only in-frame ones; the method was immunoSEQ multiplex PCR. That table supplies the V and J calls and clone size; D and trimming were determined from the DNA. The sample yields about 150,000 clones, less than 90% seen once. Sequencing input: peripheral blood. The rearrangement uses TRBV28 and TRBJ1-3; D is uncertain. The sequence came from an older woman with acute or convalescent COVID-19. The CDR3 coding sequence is TGTGCCAGCAGTTGGATGTCGACTGGTGGAAACACCATATATTTT. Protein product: CASSWMSTGGNTIYF.